Listed below are T cell receptor beta chains from one sample, sequenced in a study of somatic mutations in cytotoxic T cells in rheumatoid arthritis. TCRdb's copy holds only in-frame clones and misses some; the assay was immunoSEQ multiplex PCR. The sample carries approximately 30,000 clones, approximately 78% recorded once. Sequencing was done on a sample of CD8+ T cells sorted from blood. The receptors stem from an adult with rheumatoid arthritis. Both conserved end residues are part of each CDR3. The D gene is left open where the match is weak. Clone size is not always given. Where it is, it says once, few, many or a class for expanded clones.

CDR3,DNA,size,V,J,D
CASSSDRGPDTEAFF,TGTGCCAGTAGTTCAGACAGGGGTCCGGACACTGAAGCTTTCTTT,-,TRBV19,TRBJ1-1,TRBD1
CANHSGAYNEQFF,TGTGCCAACCACTCAGGGGCCTACAATGAGCAGTTCTTC,-,TRBV6-1,TRBJ2-1,-
CASSSLAGVPNEQFF,TGTGCCAGCAGCTCACTAGCGGGAGTCCCCAATGAGCAGTTCTTC,few,TRBV7-3,TRBJ2-1,TRBD2
CATSNSRAGNQPQHF,TGTGCCACCAGCAATAGCAGGGCGGGCAATCAGCCCCAGCATTTT,-,TRBV15,TRBJ1-5,-
CASSQLASGRYTQYF,TGTGCCAGCAGCCAATTGGCTAGCGGGAGATATACGCAGTATTTT,-,TRBV4-2,TRBJ2-3,TRBD2
CASSPPPAGADTQYF,TGTGCCAGCAGTCCTCCCCCGGCCGGCGCAGATACGCAGTATTTT,-,TRBV6-5,TRBJ2-3,-
CASGRGGGGDTF,TGTGCCAGCGGGCGCGGCGGGGGGGGTGACACCTTC,once,TRBV6-5,TRBJ1-2,-
CASSDSSGSSYNEQFF,TGTGCCAGCAGTGACTCTTCTGGGAGCTCCTACAATGAGCAGTTCTTC,-,TRBV6-4,TRBJ2-1,-
CASSPMRSEAFF,TGTGCCAGTAGTCCGATGAGGAGTGAAGCTTTCTTT,-,TRBV19,TRBJ1-1,-
CASSPGSNQPQHF,TGTGCCAGCAGTCCGGGGAGCAATCAGCCCCAGCATTTT,-,TRBV6-6,TRBJ1-5,-
CASSERRGRTYEQYF,TGTGCCAGCAGTGAGCGACGGGGGAGGACCTACGAGCAGTACTTC,-,TRBV2,TRBJ2-7,-
CASRGSGTSSYEQYF,TGTGCCAGCAGGGGTAGCGGGACTAGCTCCTACGAGCAGTACTTC,-,TRBV6-5,TRBJ2-7,TRBD2
CASSEITDYGYTF,TGTGCCAGCAGTGAGATAACGGACTATGGCTACACCTTC,-,TRBV2,TRBJ1-2,-
CASSEGTENEQFF,TGTGCCAGCAGTGAAGGGACAGAAAATGAGCAGTTCTTC,few,TRBV6-4,TRBJ2-1,TRBD1
CASGFLGGERDLYNEQFF,TGTGCTAGTGGTTTTCTAGGGGGTGAGCGCGACCTCTACAATGAGCAGTTCTTC,-,TRBV12-5,TRBJ2-1,-
CASSSGQGHTGELFF,TGTGCCAGCAGCTCAGGACAGGGACACACCGGGGAGCTGTTTTTT,few,TRBV9,TRBJ2-2,TRBD1
CASSWTVNTEAFF,TGTGCCAGCAGCTGGACGGTGAACACTGAAGCTTTCTTT,few,TRBV7-9,TRBJ1-1,-
CASSIGLAGRETQYF,TGTGCCAGCAGCATCGGACTGGCCGGGCGAGAGACCCAGTACTTC,once,TRBV7-2,TRBJ2-5,-
CAISATGQGIVGETQYF,TGTGCCATCAGTGCCACGGGGCAGGGGATCGTCGGGGAGACCCAGTACTTC,-,TRBV10-3,TRBJ2-5,-
CAISEEESYEQYF,TGTGCCATCAGTGAAGAGGAGAGTTACGAGCAGTACTTC,-,TRBV10-3,TRBJ2-7,-
CASSPGHTNQPQHF,TGCGCCAGCAGCCCGGGACACACTAATCAGCCCCAGCATTTT,-,TRBV4-3,TRBJ1-5,-
CASSRRLADYTYEQYF,TGTGCCAGTAGTAGAAGACTAGCGGACTACACCTACGAGCAGTACTTC,-,TRBV19,TRBJ2-7,TRBD2
CASSPGVTEAFF,TGTGCCAGCAGCCCCGGGGTCACTGAAGCTTTCTTT,-,TRBV4-2,TRBJ1-1,-
CASSLAGHLYNEQFF,TGCGCCAGCAGCTTGGCGGGTCACCTGTACAATGAGCAGTTCTTC,-,TRBV5-1,TRBJ2-1,-
CASSHPQGAAKNIQYF,TGTGCCAGCAGCCATCCACAAGGGGCGGCTAAAAACATTCAGTACTTC,-,TRBV14,TRBJ2-4,-
CASSLTSGRYHEQFF,TGTGCCAGCTCGCTGACTAGCGGGAGATATCATGAGCAGTTCTTC,-,TRBV18,TRBJ2-1,TRBD2
CASSPRVGSYEQYF,TGTGCCAGCAGCCCCAGGGTAGGCTCCTACGAGCAGTACTTC,-,TRBV7-9,TRBJ2-7,-
CASSQLIGGVKAGAHEQYF,TGCGCCAGCAGTCAATTAATCGGAGGCGTTAAAGCGGGAGCCCACGAGCAGTACTTC,-,TRBV23-1,TRBJ2-7,TRBD2
CASSSSGGGSNQPQHF,TGTGCCAGCAGCTCCTCAGGAGGGGGTTCTAATCAGCCCCAGCATTTT,-,TRBV7-6,TRBJ1-5,-
CASSEYVGGKENGYTF,TGTGCCAGCAGTGAATATGTAGGGGGCAAGGAGAATGGCTACACCTTC,-,TRBV25-1,TRBJ1-2,TRBD1
CASGGLYNEQFF,TGTGCCAGCGGGGGGCTCTACAATGAGCAGTTCTTC,-,TRBV9,TRBJ2-1,-
CASSVGGGHDQETQYF,TGTGCCAGCAGCGTTGGCGGGGGCCACGATCAAGAGACCCAGTACTTC,-,TRBV9,TRBJ2-5,-
CSVDGAQSLNTEAFF,TGCAGCGTTGACGGGGCACAGAGTTTGAACACTGAAGCTTTCTTT,-,TRBV29-1,TRBJ1-1,-
CASSVGTGSSYEQYF,TGTGCCAGTAGTGTGGGGACAGGGAGCTCCTACGAGCAGTACTTC,-,TRBV19,TRBJ2-7,TRBD1
CASSLVVSGATDTQYF,TGTGCCAGCAGCTTAGTTGTTAGCGGGGCCACAGATACGCAGTATTTT,-,TRBV11-1,TRBJ2-3,TRBD2
CASSPFTSGNTIYF,TGTGCCAGCAGCCCATTTACCTCTGGAAACACCATATATTTT,few,TRBV27,TRBJ1-3,-
CASSPRGGRRGNEQFF,TGTGCCAGCAGCCCCAGGGGGGGGCGTCGAGGAAATGAGCAGTTCTTC,-,TRBV27,TRBJ2-1,-
CASNLGVVNEQFF,TGTGCCAGCAATCTTGGGGTTGTTAATGAGCAGTTCTTC,-,TRBV7-9,TRBJ2-1,-
CSARADYEQYF,TGCAGTGCTAGAGCAGACTACGAGCAGTACTTC,once,TRBV20-1,TRBJ2-7,-
CAWSVPELAGGGGSYNEQFF,TGTGCCTGGAGTGTACCTGAACTAGCGGGAGGAGGGGGGTCCTACAATGAGCAGTTCTTC,-,TRBV30,TRBJ2-1,TRBD2
CASSYLTLHQETQYF,TGTGCCAGCAGTTACCTGACACTCCACCAAGAGACCCAGTACTTC,-,TRBV6-6,TRBJ2-5,-
CASSSLAGGSPNEQFF,TGTGCCAGCAGCTCCCTAGCGGGAGGCTCCCCCAATGAGCAGTTCTTC,-,TRBV5-6,TRBJ2-1,TRBD2
CASSEEEGAGGREQYF,TGTGCCAGCAGTGAAGAGGAGGGAGCAGGGGGAAGGGAGCAGTACTTC,-,TRBV6-1,TRBJ2-7,-
CASSLVGTTGQPNYEQYF,TGCGCCAGCAGCTTGGTGGGCACTACGGGACAGCCGAACTACGAGCAGTACTTC,-,TRBV5-1,TRBJ2-7,TRBD1
CASSGGRLNTEAFF,TGTGCCAGTTCAGGGGGACGGCTCAACACTGAAGCTTTCTTT,once,TRBV27,TRBJ1-1,TRBD1
CASSVWDRENQPQHF,TGTGCCAGCAGCGTATGGGACAGGGAAAATCAGCCCCAGCATTTT,-,TRBV9,TRBJ1-5,TRBD1
CASSQGGVTEAFF,TGCGCCAGCAGCCAAGGAGGAGTTACTGAAGCTTTCTTT,-,TRBV4-3,TRBJ1-1,-
CASSLRGSYNEQFF,TGCGCCAGCAGCTTGAGGGGTTCGTACAATGAGCAGTTCTTC,-,TRBV5-1,TRBJ2-1,-
CASSIGSARAYEQYF,TGTGCCAGTAGTATAGGCTCCGCCCGCGCCTACGAGCAGTACTTC,-,TRBV19,TRBJ2-7,-
CASSESRDAGELFF,TGTGCCAGCAGTGAATCACGGGACGCCGGGGAGCTGTTTTTT,-,TRBV7-9,TRBJ2-2,-
CASSGIAGGPAEQFF,TGTGCCAGCAGTGGGATAGCGGGGGGGCCCGCGGAGCAGTTCTTC,once,TRBV25-1,TRBJ2-1,TRBD2
CASSPWAGSGTEAFF,TGTGCCAGCAGCCCTTGGGCCGGCTCGGGCACTGAAGCTTTCTTT,-,TRBV11-3,TRBJ1-1,-
CATSSWEPGNTIYF,TGTGCCACCAGCAGTTGGGAACCTGGAAACACCATATATTTT,-,TRBV15,TRBJ1-3,-
CASSPPAAHGNEQFF,TGTGCCAGCTCACCACCGGCAGCACATGGGAATGAGCAGTTCTTC,once,TRBV18,TRBJ2-1,-
CATSQDRADTGELFF,TGTGCCACCAGCCAGGACAGGGCCGACACCGGGGAGCTGTTTTTT,-,TRBV6-4,TRBJ2-2,TRBD1
CASSGWTGANTEAFF,TGTGCCAGCAGTGGATGGACAGGGGCTAACACTGAAGCTTTCTTT,-,TRBV6-5,TRBJ1-1,TRBD1
CASSRAFF,TGTGCCAGCAGCCGAGCTTTCTTT,-,TRBV27,TRBJ1-1,-
CASSLLAGENEETQYF,TGTGCCAGCAGTTTACTAGCGGGAGAAAATGAGGAGACCCAGTACTTC,once,TRBV27,TRBJ2-5,TRBD2
CASSPTRLGTGELFF,TGTGCCAGCTCCCCTACCCGCCTAGGAACCGGGGAGCTGTTTTTT,-,TRBV28,TRBJ2-2,-
CASWTATDTQYF,TGTGCCAGCTGGACCGCCACAGATACGCAGTATTTT,few,TRBV7-9,TRBJ2-3,-